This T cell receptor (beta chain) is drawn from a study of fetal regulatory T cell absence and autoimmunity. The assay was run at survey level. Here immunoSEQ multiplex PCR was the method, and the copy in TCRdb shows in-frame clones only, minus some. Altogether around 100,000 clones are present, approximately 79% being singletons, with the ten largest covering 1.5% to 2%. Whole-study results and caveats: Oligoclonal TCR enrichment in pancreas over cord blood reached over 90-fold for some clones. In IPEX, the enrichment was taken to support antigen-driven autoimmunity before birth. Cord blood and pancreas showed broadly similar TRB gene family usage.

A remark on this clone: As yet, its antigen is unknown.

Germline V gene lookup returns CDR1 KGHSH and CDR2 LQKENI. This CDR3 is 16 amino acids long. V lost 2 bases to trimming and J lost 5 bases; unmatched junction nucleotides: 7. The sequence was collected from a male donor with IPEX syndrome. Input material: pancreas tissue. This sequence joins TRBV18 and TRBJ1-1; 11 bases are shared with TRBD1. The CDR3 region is CASSPWTGGVETEAFF. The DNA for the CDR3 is TGTGCCAGCTCACCATGGACAGGGGGCGTCGAGACTGAAGCTTTCTTT.